This entry lists 7 T cell receptor beta chains sequenced from one sample in a study of long-term antiretroviral therapy in people with HIV. The authors ran the immunoSEQ assay, v3.0, at survey level. TCRdb's copy holds only in-frame clones and misses some; the assay was immunoSEQ multiplex PCR. The sample consists of 20,000 to 25,000 clones, approximately 83% of them appearing once. The starting material was unsorted PBMCs, obtained 1.2 years after starting antiretroviral therapy. These TCRs come from a woman aged 40-49 years with HIV.

The chain joins TRBV4-3 to TRBJ2-3; tentative D call: TRBD2 (7 bases). From germline, CDR1 is LGHNA and CDR2 YSLEER. The CDR3 has 15 amino acids. V shed 6 bases and J shed 5 bases, with 18 bases lying between them. CDR3 in amino acids: CASSPLGGALDTQYF. CDR3 in DNA: TGCGCCAGCAGTCCCTTGGGGGGGGCGTTAGATACGCAGTATTTT.

The chain employs TRBV5-6 and TRBJ1-5; 7 bases line up with TRBD1. Germline CDR1 reads SGHDT; CDR2 reads YYEEEE. J was trimmed by 6 bases and V by 4 bases; bases with no gene match: 13. The CDR3 contains 16 residues. The CDR3 nucleotides read TGTGCCAGCAGCACCCGGACCCAGGGGGTGGCTCAGCCCCAGCATTTT. This sequence encodes CASSTRTQGVAQPQHF.

This chain joins TRBV7-9 and TRBJ2-7; TRBD1 agrees at 7 bases. V was clipped by 5 bases and J by 5 bases; unmatched bases: 9. The CDR3 spans 14 residues. In germline, CDR1 is SEHNR, CDR2 FQNEAQ (reference sequence). In DNA form, the CDR3 reads TGTGCCAGCAGCACAGTAACAGGGGACCACGAGCAGTACTTC. Translated: CASSTVTGDHEQYF.

The rearrangement uses TRBV5-1 and TRBJ2-1; the match to TRBD1 covers 7 bases. V dropped 3 bases and J dropped 7; count of bases not matched to a gene: 7. In germline, CDR1 is SGHRS, CDR2 YFSETQ. The CDR3 sequence is 14 residues long. The CDR3 protein is CASSSRGYGNEQFF. The CDR3 DNA follows: TGCGCCAGCAGCTCCAGGGGGTATGGGAATGAGCAGTTCTTC.

This chain uses TRBV21-1 with TRBJ2-2; no check of the table's D call, TRBD2, against the DNA was made. TRBV21-1 is designated a pseudogene. The CDR3 extends over 16 amino acids. This CDR3 is CASSTGGRAHTGELFF. The CDR3 coding sequence is TGTGCCAGCAGCACAGGCGGGAGGGCCCACACCGGGGAGCTGTTTTTT.

CDR3 in DNA: TGTGCCAGCAAAGCCTGGGAGACGACCCAGTACTTC. It translates to CASKAWETTQYF. The chain employs TRBV28 and TRBJ2-5; possibly TRBD2 for D (5 bases). Germline CDR1 MDHEN, CDR2 SYDVKM. Trimming removed 7 bases from V and 7 bases from J, with 13 bases in between. This CDR3 is built from 12 residues.

This clone occurred a few times. The chain recombines TRBV19 with TRBJ1-2; D gene unclear. Germline loops: CDR1 LNHDA, CDR2 SQIVND (reference sequence). V was clipped by 3 bases and J by 8 bases, with 10 bases between them. This CDR3 spans 12 amino acids. The CDR3 bases are TGTGCCAGTAGTATCGGACTAAACGGCTACACCTTC. This translates into CASSIGLNGYTF.